This paragraph reports one TCR beta chain. Antigen unknown. The sample belongs to a study of cytomegalovirus exposure and HLA in healthy donors. Across the study: From donors who were HLA-typed, an early data release held 65 million to 85 million unique TCRs.

Donors counted as nominally healthy when sampled, yet unrecorded immune exposures were likely. The PCR had 60 Vbeta and 13 Jbeta primers. The data were produced by immunoSEQ multiplex PCR, yet TCRdb's version contains in-frame clones alone and is incomplete. The sample totals 93,000 or so clones. This CDR3 spans 15 amino acids. V shed 4 bases and J shed 3 bases, with 15 bases lying between them. CDR1 and CDR2 from the germline V gene are SGHNT and YYREEE (reference sequence). Study-wide results and caveats: Prior analysis indicated that the majority of TCR beta V segments exhibited productivity approximately 90% or approximately 30% of the time.

This sequence originates from a man in his forties in good health and CMV-seronegative. J is TRBJ2-3 and V is TRBV5-4, with D perhaps matching TRBD2 (5 bases). What was sequenced was PBMCs. Here the CDR3 reads CASSPPGKGTDTQYF. DNA for the CDR3: TGTGCCAGCAGCCCGCCGGGAAAGGGAACAGATACGCAGTATTTT.